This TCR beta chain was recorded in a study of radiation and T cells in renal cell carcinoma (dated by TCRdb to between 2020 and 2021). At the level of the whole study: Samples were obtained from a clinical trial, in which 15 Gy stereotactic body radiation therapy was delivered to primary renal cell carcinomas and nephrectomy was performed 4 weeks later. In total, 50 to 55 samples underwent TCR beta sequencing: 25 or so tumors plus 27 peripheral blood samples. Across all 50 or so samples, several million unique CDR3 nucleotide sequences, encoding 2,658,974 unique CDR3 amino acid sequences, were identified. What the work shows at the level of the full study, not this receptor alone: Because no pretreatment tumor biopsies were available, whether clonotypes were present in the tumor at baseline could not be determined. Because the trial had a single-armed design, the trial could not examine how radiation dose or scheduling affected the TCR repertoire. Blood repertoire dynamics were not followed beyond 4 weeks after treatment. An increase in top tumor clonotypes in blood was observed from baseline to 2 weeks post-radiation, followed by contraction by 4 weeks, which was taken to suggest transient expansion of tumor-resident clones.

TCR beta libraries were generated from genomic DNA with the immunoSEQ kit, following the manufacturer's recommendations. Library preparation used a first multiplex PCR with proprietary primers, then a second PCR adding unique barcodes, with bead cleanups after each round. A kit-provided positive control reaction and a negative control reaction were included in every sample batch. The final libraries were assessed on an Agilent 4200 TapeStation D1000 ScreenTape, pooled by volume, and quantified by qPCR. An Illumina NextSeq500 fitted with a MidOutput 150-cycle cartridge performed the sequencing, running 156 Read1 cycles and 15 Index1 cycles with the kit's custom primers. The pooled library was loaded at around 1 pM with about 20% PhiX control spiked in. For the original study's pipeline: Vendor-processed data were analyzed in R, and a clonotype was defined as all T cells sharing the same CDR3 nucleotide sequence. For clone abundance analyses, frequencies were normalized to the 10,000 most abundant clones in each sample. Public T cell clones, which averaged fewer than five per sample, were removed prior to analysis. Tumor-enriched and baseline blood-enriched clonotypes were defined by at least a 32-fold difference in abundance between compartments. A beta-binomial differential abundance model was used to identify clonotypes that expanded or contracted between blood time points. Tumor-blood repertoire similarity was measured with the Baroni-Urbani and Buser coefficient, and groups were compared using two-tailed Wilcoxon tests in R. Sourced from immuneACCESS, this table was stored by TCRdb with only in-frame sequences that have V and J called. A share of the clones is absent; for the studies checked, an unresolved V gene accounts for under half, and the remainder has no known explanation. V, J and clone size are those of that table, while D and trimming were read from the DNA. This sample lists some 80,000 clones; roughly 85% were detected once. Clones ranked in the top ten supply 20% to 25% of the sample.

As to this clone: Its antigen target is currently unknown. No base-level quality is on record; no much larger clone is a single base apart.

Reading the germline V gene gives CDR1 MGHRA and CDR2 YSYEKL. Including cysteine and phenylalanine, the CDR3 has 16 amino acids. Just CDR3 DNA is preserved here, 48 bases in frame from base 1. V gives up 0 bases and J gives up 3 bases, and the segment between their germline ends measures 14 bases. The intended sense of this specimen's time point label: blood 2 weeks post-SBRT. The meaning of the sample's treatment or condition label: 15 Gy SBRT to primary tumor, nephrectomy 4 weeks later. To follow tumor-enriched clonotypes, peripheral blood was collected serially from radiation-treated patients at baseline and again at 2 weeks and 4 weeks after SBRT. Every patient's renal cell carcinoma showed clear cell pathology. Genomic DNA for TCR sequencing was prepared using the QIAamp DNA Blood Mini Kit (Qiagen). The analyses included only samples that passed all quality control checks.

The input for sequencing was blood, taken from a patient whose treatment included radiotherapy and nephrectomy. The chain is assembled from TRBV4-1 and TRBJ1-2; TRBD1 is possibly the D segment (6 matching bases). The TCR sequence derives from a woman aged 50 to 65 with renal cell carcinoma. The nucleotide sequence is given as TGCGCCAGCAGCCAAGATAGGACAGAGTGGGACTATGGCTACACCTTC. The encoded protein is CASSQDRTEWDYGYTF.